The 32 T cell receptor beta chains below all came from one sample that was sequenced in a study of identical twins. TCRdb re-called the 5' RACE reads with MiXCR, one entry per CDR3 protein. The sample holds a few hundred thousand distinct CDR3 sequences; 20% to 25% are singletons and the top ten take 2.9%. The same data also contributed to another study, on T cells expressing NK-cell markers.

Input material: CD4+ T cells sorted from blood. Receptor source: a young woman in good health.

The chain recombines TRBV3-1 with TRBJ1-3, with 10 bases aligning to TRBD1. Germline trimming cut 4 bases from V and 0 bases from J; bases unmatched to any gene: 3. From germline, CDR1 is LGHDT and CDR2 YNNKEL (reference sequence). CDR3 length: 16 residues. The DNA for the CDR3 is TGTGCCAGCAGCCCGTGGACAGGGGGCTCTGGAAACACCATATATTTT. It specifies CASSPWTGGSGNTIYF. Supplemented by reference TRBV3-1 and TRBJ1-3, the full variable domain reads DTAVSQTPKYLVTQMGNDKSIKCEQNLGHDTMYWYKQDSKKFLKIMFSYNNKELIINETVPNRFSPKSPDKAHLNLHINSLELGDSAVYFCASSPWTGGSGNTIYFGEGSWLTVV.

In its sample, this clonotype was seen a few times. The V call is TRBV27, the J call TRBJ1-4; TRBD1 is a possible D gene (5 bases). Trimming cost V 5 bases and J 12 bases, with 19 bases left between them. CDR3 length: 14 amino acids. The germline gives CDR1 MNHEY, CDR2 SMNVEV (reference sequence). The CDR3 nucleotides read TGTGCCAGCAGTGGAGCGATGTGGGGGACGGAACTGTTTTTT. It yields the protein CASSGAMWGTELFF.

The V gene is TRBV24-1, the J gene TRBJ2-1; D is perhaps TRBD2 (6 bases). The germline gives CDR1 KGHDR, CDR2 SFDVKD. V gave up 4 bases and J gave up 4 bases, with 10 bases separating them. This CDR3 comprises 14 residues. For the CDR3, the DNA is TGTGCCACCAGTGAGGCGGGGACTTACAATGAGCAGTTCTTC. The encoded protein is CATSEAGTYNEQFF.

This clonotype was seen at least ten times. The rearrangement uses TRBV12-3 or TRBV12-4 and TRBJ1-5; TRBD1 is a possible D gene (6 bases). Trimming removed 3 bases from V and 1 base from J, with 10 bases in between. This CDR3 is 15 amino acids long. DNA for the CDR3: TGTGCCAGCAGTTTGGACCAGGGGAGCAATCAGCCCCAGCATTTT. It yields the protein CASSLDQGSNQPQHF.

This sequence joins TRBV12-3 or TRBV12-4 and TRBJ2-7, with 16 bases identical to TRBD2. This CDR3 is built from 16 residues. Losses at the gene ends were 4 bases for V and 9 bases for J; bases not matched to a gene: 9. CDR3 nucleotides: TGTGCCAGCAGTTCCGGGACTAGCGGGAGGGCCGGGTCGCAGTACTTC. It specifies CASSSGTSGRAGSQYF.

This clonotype was detected only a few times. The J gene is TRBJ2-4, the V gene TRBV20-1, with D perhaps matching TRBD2 (6 bases). The CDR3 consists of 13 residues. Germline-derived CDR1 and CDR2 are DFQATT and SNEGSKA (reference sequence). The ends were cut back, 6 bases at V and 0 bases at J, with 9 bases in the middle. CDR3 in amino acids: CSAYGGAKNIQYF. CDR3 bases: TGCAGTGCCTACGGGGGAGCCAAAAACATTCAGTACTTC.

The V and J genes are TRBV12-3 or TRBV12-4 and TRBJ1-4; D might be TRBD1 (6 bases). The CDR3 is made up of 14 amino acids. V lost 4 bases to trimming and J lost 8 bases, with 14 bases between them. CDR3 coding DNA: TGTGCCAGCAGTTCTTTAACAGGGCGGGAAAAACTGTTTTTT. Protein: CASSSLTGREKLFF.

Many counts were recorded for this clonotype. The V and J genes are TRBV5-1 and TRBJ1-1; unclear D gene. This CDR3 spans 13 amino acids. V gave up 4 bases and J gave up 3 bases, with 10 bases separating them. Germline CDR1 is SGHRS and CDR2 is YFSETQ. The CDR3 bases are TGCGCCAGCAGCGGTGGACCTGACACTGAAGCTTTCTTT. This encodes CASSGGPDTEAFF.

The rearrangement links TRBV24-1 to TRBJ2-1, with D perhaps TRBD1 or TRBD2 (5 bases each). The CDR3 is 13 residues long. Germline V gene data show CDR1 as KGHDR and CDR2 as SFDVKD. The V and J ends lost 5 bases and 4 bases respectively, with 8 bases between them. Here the CDR3 reads CATSGDGYNEQFF. The CDR3, as DNA: TGTGCCACCAGTGGGGACGGTTACAATGAGCAGTTCTTC.

This clonotype showed up just a few times. The chain is built from TRBV10-3 and TRBJ2-3, with 11 bases aligning to TRBD2. The CDR3 spans 15 residues. The trim removed 6 bases at V and 3 bases at J, leaving 5 bases unmatched. Looked up from germline, CDR1 is ENHRY and CDR2 is SYGVKD. In DNA form, the CDR3 reads TGTGCCATCAGCTCGGGACTAGCGGCGACAGATACGCAGTATTTT. Encoded protein: CAISSGLAATDTQYF.

The V and J genes are TRBV12-3 or TRBV12-4 and TRBJ2-1, with 7 positions matching TRBD2. Trimming cost V 6 bases and J 1 base; bases outside gene matches: 6. The CDR3 has 15 amino acids. CDR3 DNA: TGTGCCAGCAGCCCTCGACTAGCATCCTACAATGAGCAGTTCTTC. It encodes CASSPRLASYNEQFF.

The rearrangement uses TRBV12-3 or TRBV12-4 and TRBJ2-1; D call uncertain. This CDR3 is 15 amino acids long. Trimming removed 5 bases at V and 6 bases at J, with 17 bases between. For the CDR3, the DNA is TGTGCCAGCAGTACTCGGTGGCTCACGGGCAATGAGCAGTTCTTC. It is translated as CASSTRWLTGNEQFF.

The rearrangement joins TRBV2 to TRBJ2-1; TRBD1 or TRBD2 may be the D gene (5 bases each). Germline CDR1 SNHLY, CDR2 FYNNEI. The CDR3 loop spans 13 amino acids. The V end lost 6 bases, the J end lost 6 bases, and 12 bases lay between the germline ends. The CDR3 region is CASSQGAGNEQFF. As DNA, the CDR3 is TGTGCCAGCAGCCAAGGGGCGGGCAATGAGCAGTTCTTC.

There are many counts of this clonotype. V and J are TRBV20-1 and TRBJ2-7; 12 nucleotides align to TRBD2. The CDR3 contains 12 residues. V was clipped by 6 bases and J by 6 bases; unmatched bases: 3. CDR1 is DFQATT, CDR2 SNEGSKA, per germline (reference sequence). The CDR3 loop reads CSARGLAGEQYF. The DNA of the CDR3 is TGCAGTGCACGGGGACTAGCGGGCGAGCAGTACTTC.

The rearrangement links TRBV15 to TRBJ2-1; TRBD1 aligns across 7 bases. This CDR3 region has 13 residues. After removal of 9 bases from V and 12 bases from J, the junction contained 14 bases not matched to a gene. CDR1 is LNHNV, CDR2 YYDKDF, per germline (reference sequence). The CDR3 DNA reads TGTGCCACTTCCGGGACAGCCGGGAAAGGGCAGTTCTTC. It specifies CATSGTAGKGQFF.

The chain couples TRBV7-9 to TRBJ2-7; 7 nucleotides align to TRBD1. V shed 5 bases, J shed 3 bases, and the junction held 10 bases outside the gene matches. In germline, CDR1 is SEHNR, CDR2 FQNEAQ (reference sequence). The CDR3 has 15 residues. The CDR3 sequence: CASSLPTGRHYEQYF. CDR3 bases: TGTGCCAGCAGCCTCCCGACAGGGCGACACTACGAGCAGTACTTC.

This clonotype was counted only a few times. This rearrangement joins TRBV6-2 or TRBV6-3 to TRBJ2-1; D is possibly TRBD1 or TRBD2 (6 bases each). Trimming shortened V by 7 bases and J by 4 bases, and 14 bases separated the two germline ends. Germline values: CDR1 MNHEY, CDR2 SVGEGT. This CDR3 is 14 amino acids long. CDR3: CASKKGGSYNEQFF. In DNA form, the CDR3 reads TGTGCCAGCAAGAAGGGGGGCTCATACAATGAGCAGTTCTTC.

The rearrangement links TRBV4-3 to TRBJ2-1; D is unresolved. Looked up from germline, CDR1 is LGHNA and CDR2 is YSLEER. The CDR3 loop spans 14 amino acids. V lost 3 bases and J lost 4, with 10 bases in between. The CDR3 sequence: CASSHPTAYNEQFF. In DNA, the CDR3 is TGCGCCAGCAGCCACCCCACGGCGTACAATGAGCAGTTCTTC.

The chain carries TRBV6-5 and TRBJ2-1; TRBD2 agrees at 9 bases. The trim removed 5 bases at V and 0 bases at J, leaving 5 bases unmatched. The CDR3 consists of 16 residues. Germline V gene lookup returns CDR1 MNHEY and CDR2 SVGAGI. The CDR3 reads CASSTRTSDSYNEQFF. CDR3 nucleotide sequence: TGTGCCAGCAGTACTAGGACTAGCGACTCCTACAATGAGCAGTTCTTC.

This clonotype was observed a handful of times. This chain joins TRBV20-1 and TRBJ2-1; tentatively, D is TRBD1 (5 bases). V dropped 5 bases and J dropped 5 bases, with 7 bases sitting between them. The length of the CDR3 is 11 residues. Per the germline V gene, CDR1 is DFQATT and CDR2 is SNEGSKA (reference sequence). Here the CDR3 reads CSASGNNEQFF. DNA of the CDR3: TGCAGTGCTTCAGGGAACAATGAGCAGTTCTTC.

This clonotype was observed a few times. The chain recombines TRBV5-1 with TRBJ2-1; TRBD2 might be the D (5 bases). CDR3 length: 15 amino acids. Between the trimmed V and J ends, which lost 4 bases and 3 bases, there was a span of 14 bases. Germline assignment: CDR1 SGHRS and CDR2 YFSETQ. The CDR3 region is CASSPHQEVYNEQFF. CDR3 coding DNA: TGCGCCAGCAGCCCGCACCAGGAGGTCTACAATGAGCAGTTCTTC.

The rearrangement joins TRBV3-1 to TRBJ1-6; D is unresolved. This CDR3 is 14 amino acids long. The V end was cut by 0 bases, the J end by 7 bases, with 7 bases between. Germline CDR1 reads LGHDT; CDR2 reads YNNKEL (reference sequence). CDR3 sequence reads: CASSQEVWNSPLHF. CDR3 nucleotide sequence: TGTGCCAGCAGCCAAGAGGTATGGAATTCACCCCTCCACTTT.

The chain combines TRBV20-1 with TRBJ2-5, with D possibly matching TRBD2 (5 bases). The CDR3 has 15 amino acids. V lost 6 bases to trimming and J lost 0 bases, with 17 bases between them. CDR1 is DFQATT, CDR2 SNEGSKA, per germline (reference sequence). CDR3 region: CSASLSSGYQETQYF. CDR3 DNA sequence: TGCAGTGCCTCCCTCTCGAGCGGTTACCAAGAGACCCAGTACTTC.

CDR3 coding DNA: TGTGCCACCAGCAGAGAGGGGCCATACGAGCAGTACTTC. Translating it yields CATSREGPYEQYF. The V gene is TRBV15, the J gene TRBJ2-7, with D maybe TRBD1 (5 bases). Trimming removed 0 bases at V and 4 bases at J, with 7 bases between. The CDR3 contains 13 residues. From germline, CDR1 is LNHNV and CDR2 YYDKDF (reference sequence).

This clonotype has a handful of counts. This chain joins TRBV12-3 or TRBV12-4 and TRBJ1-2; D is undetermined. The CDR3 runs to 13 residues. V gave up 4 bases and J gave up 3 bases, with 9 bases separating them. The CDR3 loop reads CASSYDGDYGYTF. The CDR3, as DNA: TGTGCCAGCAGTTATGACGGCGACTATGGCTACACCTTC.

This clonotype was recorded a few times. This chain connects TRBV7-7 to TRBJ2-5; tentatively, D is TRBD1 (5 bases). The CDR3 spans 10 residues. Per the germline V gene, CDR1 is SSHAT and CDR2 is FNYEAQ (reference sequence). CDR3 protein: CALGEETQYF. The CDR3 nucleotides are TGTGCTTTAGGGGAAGAGACCCAGTACTTC.

This clonotype was observed a handful of times. The J gene is TRBJ2-4, the V gene TRBV11-2, with no clear D. This CDR3 region has 12 residues. Deletions cut 5 bases from V and 9 bases from J, with 11 bases between. Germline V gives CDR1 SGHAT, CDR2 FQNNGV. The CDR3 DNA follows: TGTGCCAGCAGCCTCAATCCGGCCATTCAGTACTTC. Translating it yields CASSLNPAIQYF.

The V call is TRBV4-3, the J call TRBJ2-1; D is uncertain. CDR1 is LGHNA and CDR2 is YSLEER in the germline V gene. This CDR3 is built from 12 residues. The V end lost 0 bases, the J end lost 8 bases, and 5 bases lay between the germline ends. Here the CDR3 reads CASSQERHEQFF. The CDR3, as DNA: TGCGCCAGCAGCCAAGAGCGCCATGAGCAGTTCTTC.

This clonotype was detected a few times. The V and J genes are TRBV3-1 and TRBJ1-1; unclear D gene. The germline V gene encodes CDR1 LGHDT and CDR2 YNNKEL (reference sequence). V lost 4 bases and J 4 bases, leaving 13 bases between the germline ends. This CDR3 has 14 residues. The CDR3 DNA sequence: TGTGCCAGCAGCCCTGGGCGTTGGGGCACTGAAGCTTTCTTT. Protein: CASSPGRWGTEAFF.

The chain links TRBV20-1 to TRBJ1-2; 9 bases are a match to TRBD1. Germline assignment: CDR1 DFQATT and CDR2 SNEGSKA (reference sequence). J lost 6 bases, V lost 4 bases, and 6 bases had no gene match. The CDR3 totals 13 residues. CDR3 sequence: CSATGTGHNGYTF. CDR3 in DNA: TGCAGTGCTACCGGGACAGGGCACAATGGCTACACCTTC.

Ten or more counts support this clonotype. The chain combines TRBV5-1 with TRBJ2-1, with D unclear. The V and J ends lost 0 bases and 5 bases respectively, with 6 bases between them. This CDR3 spans 13 amino acids. Germline V gene sequence: CDR1 SGHRS, CDR2 YFSETQ. The CDR3 spells CASSLAPNNEQFF. CDR3 nucleotide sequence: TGCGCCAGCAGCTTGGCCCCGAACAATGAGCAGTTCTTC.

This clonotype has more than one count but fewer than ten. Here the CDR3 DNA reads TGTGCCAGCCTACTAGCGGGAGCGGTCTACGAGCAGTACTTC. Encoded protein: CASLLAGAVYEQYF. The gene calls are TRBV6-2 or TRBV6-3 and TRBJ2-7, with 11 bases aligning to TRBD2. In germline, CDR1 is MNHEY, CDR2 SVGEGT. J gave up 3 bases and V 8 bases, and 6 bases lay outside the gene matches. This CDR3 has 14 amino acids.